These 30 T cell receptor beta chains were all obtained from the same sample, sequenced in a study of OX40 agonist ivuxolimab in advanced cancers. Using immunoSEQ multiplex PCR, the repertoire was profiled, and TCRdb retains in-frame clones only, with some absent. The sample has 85,000 or so clones; 86% are singletons. The specimen comprised CD4+ or CD8+ T cells sorted from blood, sampled in a trial of the OX40 agonist ivuxolimab. These receptors were taken from an adult with an advanced solid tumor such as melanoma, head and neck, liver or kidney cancer.

V usage is TRBV7-2 and J usage is TRBJ1-2; D ambiguous. The V end was cut by 9 bases, the J end by 4 bases, with 9 bases between. The V gene's germline CDR1 is SGHTA and CDR2 FQGNSA. The CDR3 extends over 11 amino acids. The CDR3 sequence: CARGKLYGYTF. The CDR3 DNA reads TGTGCCAGGGGCAAGCTCTATGGCTACACCTTC.

The rearrangement joins TRBV9 to TRBJ1-4; D is possibly TRBD1 (6 bases). The CDR3 is 16 amino acids. The germline gives CDR1 SGDLS, CDR2 YYNGEE. Trimming stripped 1 base from V and 4 bases from J, with 14 bases between. The CDR3 DNA sequence: TGTGCCAGCAGCGTATCACGGGGGCTCGGTAATGAAAAACTGTTTTTT. This sequence encodes CASSVSRGLGNEKLFF.

The CDR3 sequence is CASSPATEAFF. The CDR3 DNA sequence: TGTGCCAGCAGTCCGGCCACTGAAGCTTTCTTT. The rearrangement joins TRBV28 to TRBJ1-1, with D uncertain. Germline-derived CDR1 and CDR2 are MDHEN and SYDVKM. V lost 5 bases and J 4 bases, leaving 5 bases between the germline ends. This CDR3 is built from 11 residues.

J is TRBJ1-1 and V is TRBV28; 8 positions match TRBD1. V lost 4 bases to trimming and J lost 1 base; unmatched junction nucleotides: 5. Germline assignment: CDR1 MDHEN and CDR2 SYDVKM. The CDR3 is 15 residues long. DNA of the CDR3: TGTGCCAGCAGTTGGACAGGGATCGGGAACACTGAAGCTTTCTTT. Its protein product is CASSWTGIGNTEAFF. Full variable domain (rest looked up from reference TRBV28 and TRBJ1-1): DVKVTQSSRYLVKRTGEKVFLECVQDMDHENMFWYRQDPGLGLRLIYFSYDVKMKEKGDIPEGYSVSREKKERFSLILESASTNQTSMYLCASSWTGIGNTEAFFGQGTRLTVV.

V is TRBV6-1 and J is TRBJ1-5, with unresolved D. The length of the CDR3 is 18 residues. Germline lookup yields CDR1 MNHNS and CDR2 SASEGT. V shed 2 bases and J shed 0 bases, with 17 bases lying between them. CDR3 nucleotide sequence: TGTGCCAGCAGTGAAAGCAGATCACTTAAAGATAGCAATCAGCCCCAGCATTTT. Translated, it gives CASSESRSLKDSNQPQHF.

This chain uses TRBV7-9 with TRBJ1-1; D unclear. Trimming shortened V by 5 bases and J by 2 bases, and 15 bases separated the two germline ends. CDR3 length: 15 residues. Germline V lookup: CDR1 SEHNR, CDR2 FQNEAQ (reference sequence). DNA for the CDR3: TGTGCCAGCAGCCGATCGCTCAGGAGCAACACTGAAGCTTTCTTT. This translates into CASSRSLRSNTEAFF.

The V call is TRBV7-9, the J call TRBJ2-2; a weak D match, TRBD1 (5 bases). Looked up from germline, CDR1 is SEHNR and CDR2 is FQNEAQ (reference sequence). V shed 5 bases and J shed 3 bases, with 22 bases lying between them. The CDR3 is 18 amino acids. The CDR3 DNA sequence: TGTGCCAGCAGCCGCCAGCCGGTTCTAGGGGCCCACACCGGGGAGCTGTTTTTT. Encoded protein: CASSRQPVLGAHTGELFF.

The rearrangement links TRBV5-4 to TRBJ2-7; 12 nucleotides agree with TRBD1. There are 14 residues in the CDR3. With 4 bases clipped from V and 7 bases from J, the junction kept 6 bases outside the gene matches. Looked up from germline, CDR1 is SGHNT and CDR2 is YYREEE (reference sequence). CDR3 protein: CASSTGTGGAEQYF. In DNA form, the CDR3 reads TGTGCCAGCAGCACTGGGACAGGGGGCGCAGAGCAGTACTTC.

V usage is TRBV29-1 and J usage is TRBJ2-7; 10 nucleotides agree with TRBD1. This CDR3 region has 15 residues. Germline V lookup: CDR1 SQVTM, CDR2 ANQGSEA. J was trimmed by 7 bases and V by 5 bases; bases with no gene match: 14. The chain's CDR3 is CSVKRDRGLAGEQYF. Written as DNA, the CDR3 is TGCAGCGTTAAGCGCGACAGGGGGCTAGCTGGGGAGCAGTACTTC.

The V call is TRBV6-1, the J call TRBJ1-2; a weak D match, TRBD1 (5 bases). Germline V gene sequence: CDR1 MNHNS, CDR2 SASEGT. CDR3 size: 13 residues. The V end was cut by 3 bases, the J end by 6 bases, with 11 bases between. Written as DNA, the CDR3 is TGTGCCAGCAGTGAGAGCCTCAGGGATGGCTACACCTTC. Its protein is CASSESLRDGYTF.

This chain connects TRBV7-2 to TRBJ1-5; D not certain. This CDR3 region has 13 residues. Germline V CDR1 and CDR2: SGHTA, FQGNSA. The V gene lost 1 base and the J gene lost 7 bases, with 8 bases spanning the gap. CDR3 loop: CASSLELGQPQHF. In DNA, the CDR3 is TGTGCCAGCAGCTTAGAGCTCGGGCAGCCCCAGCATTTT.

V is TRBV2 and J is TRBJ2-7, with 7 bases that match TRBD1. Unmatched junction bases numbered 4, after V lost 5 bases and J lost 3 bases. The CDR3 is made up of 13 amino acids. Germline CDR1 is SNHLY and CDR2 is FYNNEI. The CDR3 loop reads CASSLDRDYEQYF. The CDR3 region has the DNA TGTGCCAGCAGTCTAGACAGGGACTACGAGCAGTACTTC. Full variable domain (remainder filled in from reference TRBV2 and TRBJ2-7): EPEVTQTPSHQVTQMGQEVILRCVPISNHLYFYWYRQILGQKVEFLVSFYNNEISEKSEIFDDQFSVERPDGSNFTLKIRSTKLEDSAMYFCASSLDRDYEQYFGPGTRLTVT.

This chain joins TRBV5-1 and TRBJ1-2, with D possibly matching TRBD1 (6 bases). Germline V CDR1 and CDR2: SGHRS, YFSETQ. The CDR3 runs to 13 residues. Trimming left V 1 base short and J 8 bases short, with 12 bases between. The CDR3 is CASSLSTGLGYTF. Here the CDR3 DNA reads TGCGCCAGCAGCTTGTCGACAGGCTTGGGCTACACCTTC.

This clone appeared a few times. This chain connects TRBV5-1 to TRBJ2-3; TRBD2 matches 10 bases. V lost 4 bases, J lost 2 bases, and 7 bases stayed unmatched. Germline V gene data show CDR1 as SGHRS and CDR2 as YFSETQ. The CDR3 spans 16 residues. CDR3 region: CASSPGTSANTDTQYF. The CDR3 DNA reads as TGCGCCAGCAGCCCCGGGACTAGCGCGAACACAGATACGCAGTATTTT.

This chain's CDR3 is CASSLDFSDRGPLNTIYF. Written as DNA, the CDR3 is TGTGCCAGCAGCTTAGACTTCTCGGACAGGGGGCCCCTTAACACCATATATTTT. This chain links TRBV11-2 with TRBJ1-3; 11 bases are a match to TRBD1. The CDR3 extends over 18 amino acids. Germline V CDR1 and CDR2: SGHAT, FQNNGV. V was pared by 0 bases and J by 7 bases, with 11 bases of the junction left unmatched.

CDR3 in DNA: TGTGCCAGCTTCAGGACTAGCGGGGGGGCCCACGAGCAGTACTTC. This translates into CASFRTSGGAHEQYF. The V call is TRBV28, the J call TRBJ2-7; 15 bases line up with TRBD2. The V segment lost 8 bases and the J segment 5 bases; nucleotides outside the gene matches: 7. The CDR3 is made up of 15 amino acids. In germline, CDR1 is MDHEN, CDR2 SYDVKM.

This clone occurred once. The chain links TRBV7-3 to TRBJ2-2; a possible D gene is TRBD1 (6 bases). Germline V gene sequence: CDR1 SGHTA, CDR2 FQGTGA. V dropped 3 bases and J dropped 2 bases, with 19 bases sitting between them. The CDR3 spans 18 residues. For the CDR3, the DNA is TGTGCCAGCAGCTTCCAAGGGCCTGGCAGGGGTAACACCGGGGAGCTGTTTTTT. Translated: CASSFQGPGRGNTGELFF.

This chain connects TRBV5-1 to TRBJ2-5; 8 nucleotides align to TRBD1. Losses at the gene ends were 4 bases for V and 5 bases for J; bases not matched to a gene: 10. The CDR3 length is 15 residues. Germline V CDR1 and CDR2: SGHRS, YFSETQ. CDR3 protein: CASSERQGSGETQYF. DNA of the CDR3: TGCGCCAGCAGCGAAAGACAGGGGTCGGGTGAGACCCAGTACTTC. The full variable domain, in which reference TRBV5-1 and TRBJ2-5 provide the parts outside the CDR3, is KAGVTQTPRYLIKTRGQQVTLSCSPISGHRSVSWYQQTPGQGLQFLFEYFSETQRNKGNFPGRFSGRQFSNSRSEMNVSTLELGDSALYLCASSERQGSGETQYFGPGTRLLVL.

The rearrangement links TRBV5-1 to TRBJ1-2, with 7 nucleotides matching TRBD1. V lost 0 bases and J lost 7; bases outside the gene matches: 9. CDR1 is SGHRS, CDR2 YFSETQ, per germline. The length of the CDR3 is 15 residues. The CDR3 coding sequence is TGCGCCAGCAGCTTGGGGTCCTACAGGGGACCTGGCTACACCTTC. It specifies CASSLGSYRGPGYTF.

V gene TRBV25-1 combines with J gene TRBJ2-5, with TRBD1 matching over 9 bases. Per germline, CDR1 MGHDK and CDR2 SYGVNS. CDR3 length: 16 amino acids. Trimming cost V 1 base and J 5 bases; bases outside gene matches: 8. This CDR3 is CASSEFRTGDRETQYF. CDR3 bases: TGTGCCAGCAGTGAATTTCGGACAGGGGATCGGGAGACCCAGTACTTC.

The V gene is TRBV11-3, the J gene TRBJ2-3, with 12 bases fitting TRBD2. The germline gives CDR1 SGHNT, CDR2 YENEEA. The CDR3 spans 16 residues. V lost 3 bases, J lost 4 bases, and 5 bases stayed unmatched. The CDR3 nucleotides are TGTGCCAGCAGCTTGGGACTAGCGGGTGACTCAGATACGCAGTATTTT. This translates into CASSLGLAGDSDTQYF.

The V gene is TRBV5-4, the J gene TRBJ1-4; 8 bases fit TRBD1. The junction had 11 bases not matched to a gene; V was cut back by 5 bases and J by 8 bases. The CDR3 is 15 amino acids. Looked up from germline, CDR1 is SGHNT and CDR2 is YYREEE (reference sequence). CDR3 loop: CASSPDRGAKEKLFF. In DNA, the CDR3 is TGTGCCAGCAGTCCCGACAGGGGAGCGAAGGAAAAACTGTTTTTT.

The V call is TRBV28, the J call TRBJ2-7; TRBD1 matches 7 bases. Germline trimming cut 6 bases from V and 0 bases from J; bases unmatched to any gene: 14. The CDR3 spans 17 residues. Germline V gene data show CDR1 as MDHEN and CDR2 as SYDVKM. The CDR3 bases are TGTGCCAGCAGCTCGCCCCAGTCGGACAGGAGCTCCTACGAGCAGTACTTC. Translated: CASSSPQSDRSSYEQYF.

The gene calls are TRBV6-5 and TRBJ1-5; maybe TRBD1 (5 bases). CDR3 length: 15 residues. V dropped 6 bases and J dropped 7 bases, with 19 bases sitting between them. Germline-derived CDR1 and CDR2 are MNHEY and SVGAGI. CDR3 sequence reads: CASSPPGGDGQPQHF. CDR3 in DNA: TGTGCCAGCAGCCCCCCTGGGGGGGATGGGCAGCCCCAGCATTTT.

This sequence joins TRBV6-9 and TRBJ2-1; D remains ambiguous. Germline V gene sequence: CDR1 MNHGY, CDR2 SVAAGI. The germline V and J ends were trimmed by 3 bases and 3 bases, with 12 bases remaining between them. The CDR3 length is 15 residues. The CDR3 DNA follows: TGTGCCAGCAGTTACGATCACACTATCTACAATGAGCAGTTCTTC. Its protein product is CASSYDHTIYNEQFF.

This sequence joins TRBV7-3 and TRBJ1-1; D is ambiguous. The CDR3 covers 15 residues. The germline CDR1 and CDR2 sequences are SGHTA and FQGTGA. V was trimmed by 2 bases and J by 1 base, leaving 11 bases between them. This chain's CDR3 is CASSLGGGRNTEAFF. Here the CDR3 DNA reads TGTGCCAGCAGCTTAGGAGGAGGTCGGAACACTGAAGCTTTCTTT.

The V and J genes are TRBV19 and TRBJ1-5; tentative D call: TRBD1 (6 bases). This CDR3 has 16 residues. Germline V gene sequence: CDR1 LNHDA, CDR2 SQIVND (reference sequence). Trimming removed 6 bases from V and 3 bases from J, with 18 bases in between. The CDR3: CASRQGGGRNNQPQHF. For the CDR3, the DNA is TGTGCCAGTAGACAGGGAGGAGGTCGAAACAATCAGCCCCAGCATTTT. Looking up the rest from reference TRBV19 and TRBJ1-5 gives the full variable domain: DGGITQSPKYLFRKEGQNVTLSCEQNLNHDAMYWYRQDPGQGLRLIYYSQIVNDFQKGDIAEGYSVSREKKESFPLTVTSAQKNPTAFYLCASRQGGGRNNQPQHFGDGTRLSIL.

V and J are TRBV19 and TRBJ2-1; 8 positions agree with TRBD1. With V trimmed by 8 bases and J by 7 bases, 7 bases remained unmatched. The CDR3 is 13 amino acids. Looked up from germline, CDR1 is LNHDA and CDR2 is SQIVND (reference sequence). CDR3 amino acids: CASLNQGANEQFF. CDR3 sequence (DNA): TGTGCCAGTCTAAACCAGGGGGCTAATGAGCAGTTCTTC.

The chain joins TRBV6-5 to TRBJ1-1, with TRBD1 as a possible D gene (5 bases). Germline V lookup: CDR1 MNHEY, CDR2 SVGAGI. This CDR3 has 13 amino acids. V dropped 9 bases and J dropped 5 bases, with 16 bases sitting between them. CDR3 DNA: TGTGCCAGTACCTACGGGGGTAGGACTGAAGCTTTCTTT. Amino acids: CASTYGGRTEAFF.

This sequence joins TRBV28 and TRBJ2-7, with 7 bases matching TRBD1. There are 17 residues in the CDR3. The germline V gene encodes CDR1 MDHEN and CDR2 SYDVKM. V gave up 5 bases and J gave up 1 base; unmatched junction bases: 14. CDR3 coding DNA: TGTGCCAGCAGTGCAAACCTCCTGGGGACAGAATCCTACGAGCAGTACTTC. It encodes CASSANLLGTESYEQYF.